The present T cell receptor (beta chain) was sequenced within a study of PD-1 blockade in classical Hodgkin lymphoma. Every patient experienced relapse after autologous stem cell transplantation, and brentuximab vedotin exposure varied. CDR3 size: 14 residues. The V segment lost 4 bases and the J segment 8 bases; nucleotides outside the gene matches: 6. Germline CDR1 is SGHRS and CDR2 is YFSETQ. The assay was immunoSEQ multiplex PCR, and TCRdb's table has in-frame clones only and misses some. This table holds about 110,000 clones, approximately 90% found once. V is TRBV5-1 and J is TRBJ1-6; 7 nucleotides agree with TRBD1. This clonotype originated in a human donor with classical Hodgkin lymphoma. The specimen comprised peripheral blood mononuclear cells (PBMCs), sampled before the second cycle of nivolumab. In DNA, the CDR3 is TGCGCCAGCAGCATGGGACAGCCCCATTCACCCCTCCACTTT. This gives the protein CASSMGQPHSPLHF.